This T cell receptor beta chain was sequenced in a study of T cell responses to AZD1222 COVID-19 vaccine. Some clones are missing from TCRdb's copy, which holds only in-frame ones; the method was immunoSEQ multiplex PCR. The table records 150,000 or so clones, 85% to 95% of them present only once. This clone appeared once. What it binds is unknown. Trimming left V 3 bases short and J 5 bases short, with 14 bases between. The CDR3 is 16 amino acids. The germline CDR1 and CDR2 sequences are LNHNV and YYDKDF (reference sequence). Study-level results: A rise in Spike-specific TCR breadth and depth followed two AZD1222 doses. At baseline, just 6 or 7 AZD1222 recipients tested seropositive. Across the whole spike, CD4 TCRs peaked at regions 160-218 and 743-854. Most donors were white British, females outnumbered males, and clonal diversity was possibly underestimated.

This TCR came from an adult in good health. The chain recombines TRBV15 with TRBJ1-6; no clear D. Sequenced material: peripheral blood, taken on day 0 of AZD1222 vaccination. The chain's CDR3 is CATSREDAINNSPLHF. As DNA, the CDR3 is TGTGCCACCAGCAGGGAGGACGCTATCAATAATTCACCCCTCCACTTT.